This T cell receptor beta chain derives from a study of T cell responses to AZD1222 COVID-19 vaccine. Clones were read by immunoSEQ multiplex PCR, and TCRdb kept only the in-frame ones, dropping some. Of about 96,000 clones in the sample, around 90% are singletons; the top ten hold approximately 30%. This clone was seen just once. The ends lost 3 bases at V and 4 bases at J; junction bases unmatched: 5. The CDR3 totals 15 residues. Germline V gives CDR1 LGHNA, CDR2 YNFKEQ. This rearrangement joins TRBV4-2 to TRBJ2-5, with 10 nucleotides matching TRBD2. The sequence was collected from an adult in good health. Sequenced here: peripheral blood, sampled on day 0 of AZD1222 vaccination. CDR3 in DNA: TGTGCCAGCAGCCACTCTAGCGGGAGTACAGAGACCCAGTACTTC. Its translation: CASSHSSGSTETQYF.